This TCR beta chain was profiled in a study of blood T cell repertoires in COVID-19. Turning to the study itself: Sample material is recorded as cDNA or gDNA derived from T cells, B-cell-depleted T cells, or PBMCs.

TCRdb keeps only in-frame clones here, not all; method: immunoSEQ multiplex PCR. The sample has about 280,000 clones, 80% to 90% seen once. This CDR3 has 13 residues. Germline-derived CDR1 and CDR2 are SNHLY and FYNNEI. The ends were cut back, 6 bases at V and 3 bases at J, with 11 bases in the middle. The chain carries TRBV2 and TRBJ2-5, with TRBD2 as a possible D gene (7 bases). The TCR was taken from a woman aged 70 to 79 with acute or convalescent COVID-19. Sequenced material: peripheral blood. The CDR3 spells CASRGGGEETQYF. CDR3 nucleotide sequence: TGTGCCAGCAGGGGCGGGGGCGAAGAGACCCAGTACTTC.